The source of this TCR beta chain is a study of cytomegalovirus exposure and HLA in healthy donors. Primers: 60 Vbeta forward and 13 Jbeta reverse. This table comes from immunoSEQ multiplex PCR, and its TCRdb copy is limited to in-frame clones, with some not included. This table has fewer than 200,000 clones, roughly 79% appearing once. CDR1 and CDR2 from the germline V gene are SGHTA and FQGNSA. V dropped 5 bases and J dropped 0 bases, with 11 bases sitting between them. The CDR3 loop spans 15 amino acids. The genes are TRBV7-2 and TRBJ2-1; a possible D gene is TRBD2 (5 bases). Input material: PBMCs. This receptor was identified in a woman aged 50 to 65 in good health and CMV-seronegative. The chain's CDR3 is CASSLLAFSYNEQFF. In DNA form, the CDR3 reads TGTGCCAGCAGCCTCCTAGCCTTCTCCTACAATGAGCAGTTCTTC. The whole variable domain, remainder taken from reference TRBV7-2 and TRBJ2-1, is GAGVSQSPSNKVTEKGKDVELRCDPISGHTALYWYRQSLGQGLEFLIYFQGNSAPDKSGLPSDRFSAERTGGSVSTLTIQRTQQEDSAVYLCASSLLAFSYNEQFFGPGTRLTVL.